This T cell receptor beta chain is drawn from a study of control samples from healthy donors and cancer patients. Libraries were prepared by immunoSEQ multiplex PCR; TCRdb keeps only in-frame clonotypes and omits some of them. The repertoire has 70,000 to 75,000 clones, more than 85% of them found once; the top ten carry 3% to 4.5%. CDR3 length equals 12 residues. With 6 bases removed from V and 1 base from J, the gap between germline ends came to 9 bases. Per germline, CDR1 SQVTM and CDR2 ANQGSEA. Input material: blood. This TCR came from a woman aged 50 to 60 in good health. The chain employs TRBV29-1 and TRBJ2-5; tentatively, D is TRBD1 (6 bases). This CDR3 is CSVDRFQETQYF. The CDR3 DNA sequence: TGCAGCGTAGACAGGTTCCAAGAGACCCAGTACTTC.